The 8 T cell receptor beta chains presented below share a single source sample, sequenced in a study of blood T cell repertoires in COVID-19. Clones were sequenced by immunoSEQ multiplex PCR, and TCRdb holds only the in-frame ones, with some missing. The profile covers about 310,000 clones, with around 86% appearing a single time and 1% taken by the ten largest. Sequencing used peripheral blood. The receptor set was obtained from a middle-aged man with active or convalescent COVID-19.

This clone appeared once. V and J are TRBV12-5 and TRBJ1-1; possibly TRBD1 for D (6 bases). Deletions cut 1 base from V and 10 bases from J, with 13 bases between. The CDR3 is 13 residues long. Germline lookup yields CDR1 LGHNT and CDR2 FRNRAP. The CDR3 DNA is TGTGCTAGTGGTTTGGAACAGGGCAGTCGAGCTTTCTTT. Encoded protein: CASGLEQGSRAFF.

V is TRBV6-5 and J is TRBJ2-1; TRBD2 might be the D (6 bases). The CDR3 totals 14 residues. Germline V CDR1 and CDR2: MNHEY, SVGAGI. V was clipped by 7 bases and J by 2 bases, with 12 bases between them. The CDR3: CASKNGGTYNEQFF. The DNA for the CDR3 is TGTGCCAGCAAAAACGGGGGAACCTACAATGAGCAGTTCTTC.

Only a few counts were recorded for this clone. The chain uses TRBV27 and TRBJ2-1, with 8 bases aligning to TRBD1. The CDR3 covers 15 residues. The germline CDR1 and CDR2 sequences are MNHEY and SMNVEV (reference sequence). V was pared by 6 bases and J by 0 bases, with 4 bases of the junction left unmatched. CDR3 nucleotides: TGTGCCAGCAGACCCGGACAGGGCTCCTACAATGAGCAGTTCTTC. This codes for CASRPGQGSYNEQFF.

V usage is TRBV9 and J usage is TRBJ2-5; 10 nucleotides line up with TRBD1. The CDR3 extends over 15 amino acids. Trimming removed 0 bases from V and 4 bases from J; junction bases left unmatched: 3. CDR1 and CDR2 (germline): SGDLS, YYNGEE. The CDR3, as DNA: TGTGCCAGCAGCGTAGTAGGGACAGGGGTAGAGACCCAGTACTTC. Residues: CASSVVGTGVETQYF.

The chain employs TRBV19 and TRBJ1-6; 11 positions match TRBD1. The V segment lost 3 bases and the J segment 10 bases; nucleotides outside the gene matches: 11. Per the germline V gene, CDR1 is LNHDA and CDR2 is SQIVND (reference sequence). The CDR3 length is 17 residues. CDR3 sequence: CASSIILDRGLGSPLHF. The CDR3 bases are TGTGCCAGTAGTATCATTCTGGACAGGGGGCTAGGATCACCCCTCCACTTT. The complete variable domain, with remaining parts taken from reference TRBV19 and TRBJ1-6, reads DGGITQSPKYLFRKEGQNVTLSCEQNLNHDAMYWYRQDPGQGLRLIYYSQIVNDFQKGDIAEGYSVSREKKESFPLTVTSAQKNPTAFYLCASSIILDRGLGSPLHFGNGTRLTVT.

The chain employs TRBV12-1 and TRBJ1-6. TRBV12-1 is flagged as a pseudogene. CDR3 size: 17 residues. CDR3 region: CASSLTLISSYNSPLHF. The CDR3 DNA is TGTGCCAGCAGCTTAACGCTCATTAGCTCCTATAATTCACCCCTCCACTTT.

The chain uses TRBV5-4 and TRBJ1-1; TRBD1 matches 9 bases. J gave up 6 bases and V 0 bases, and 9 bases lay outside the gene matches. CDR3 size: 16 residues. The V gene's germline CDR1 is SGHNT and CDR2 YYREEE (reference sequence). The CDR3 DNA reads TGTGCCAGCAGCTTGGGGGTAGGACAGGGGACGTCTGAAGCTTTCTTT. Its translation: CASSLGVGQGTSEAFF.

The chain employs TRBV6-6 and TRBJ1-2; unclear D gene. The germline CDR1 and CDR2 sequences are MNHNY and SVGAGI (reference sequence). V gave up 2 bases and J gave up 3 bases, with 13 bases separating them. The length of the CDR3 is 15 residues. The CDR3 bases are TGTGCCAGCAGTTACGTCAGGCCGTACGACTATGGCTACACCTTC. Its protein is CASSYVRPYDYGYTF.